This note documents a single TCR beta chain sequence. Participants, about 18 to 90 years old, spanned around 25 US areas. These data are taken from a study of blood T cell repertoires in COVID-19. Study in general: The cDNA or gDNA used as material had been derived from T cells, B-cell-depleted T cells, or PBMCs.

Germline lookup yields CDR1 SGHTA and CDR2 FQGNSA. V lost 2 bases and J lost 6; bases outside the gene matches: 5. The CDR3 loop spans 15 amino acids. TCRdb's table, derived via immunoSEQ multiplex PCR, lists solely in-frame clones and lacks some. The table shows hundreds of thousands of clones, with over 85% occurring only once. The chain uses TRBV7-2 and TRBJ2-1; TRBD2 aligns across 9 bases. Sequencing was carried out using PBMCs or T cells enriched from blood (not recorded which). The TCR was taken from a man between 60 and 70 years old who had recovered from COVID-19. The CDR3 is CASSLSSSGANEQFF. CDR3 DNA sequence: TGTGCCAGCAGCTTATCGTCTAGCGGGGCCAATGAGCAGTTCTTC.